The rows below give T cell receptor beta chains drawn from one sample of a study of blood T cell repertoires in COVID-19. Profiled with immunoSEQ multiplex PCR; TCRdb holds only in-frame clones, not every one. The sample has a few hundred thousand clones; 86% are singletons. Sample: peripheral blood. These receptors all stem from a woman aged 65 to 85 with COVID-19, enrolled during active disease. Both conserved end residues are part of each CDR3. The D gene is left open where the match is weak. Only part of the rows carry a size: once, few, many, or a class if the clone is expanded.

cdr3_nt cdr3_aa j_call d_call clone_size v_call
TGTGCCAGCAGCGGGCGGACTAGCGGGGGCGGGCAGTATTTT CASSGRTSGGGQYF TRBJ2-3 TRBD2 . TRBV3-1/TRBV3-2
TGTGCCACCAGTGATTCCCGACAGGGGTGGAATGAGCAGTTCTTC CATSDSRQGWNEQFF TRBJ2-1 TRBD1 . TRBV24-1
TGTGCCAGTAGTAACCAGGGGAATTCACCCCTCCACTTT CASSNQGNSPLHF TRBJ1-6 . . TRBV19
TGTGCCAGCAGCTTAACAGGGCTCTCCTACGAGCAGTACTTC CASSLTGLSYEQYF TRBJ2-7 . . TRBV5-6
TGTGCCAGCGGACTACGGGACAGTAACTCACCCCTCCACTTT CASGLRDSNSPLHF TRBJ1-6 TRBD1 . TRBV27
TGTGCCAGCAGCTCGGGAGGATATTCACCCCTCCACTTT CASSSGGYSPLHF TRBJ1-6 . . TRBV7-2
TGTGCCAGCAGTACTATAAGAACGGGGTCGAACACTGAAGCTTTCTTT CASSTIRTGSNTEAFF TRBJ1-1 . . TRBV28
TGTGCCAGCAGGGAAACAACACAGACCTTGGGTCAGCCCCAGCATTTT CASRETTQTLGQPQHF TRBJ1-5 . once TRBV27
TGTGCCACCAGTGATCTCGGGTCACCGGAGACCCAGTACTTC CATSDLGSPETQYF TRBJ2-5 . . TRBV24-1
TGCAGCTTCGGAGCCGGGACAGGGGGCGTCGGCTACACCTTC CSFGAGTGGVGYTF TRBJ1-2 TRBD1 . TRBV29-1
TGCAGCGTGATCCGAGGACTAGCGGGGGAGACCCAGTACTTC CSVIRGLAGETQYF TRBJ2-5 TRBD2 . TRBV29-1
TGTGCCAGCAGTTACCAACAGGGGGTCGGGGAGACCCAGTACTTC CASSYQQGVGETQYF TRBJ2-5 TRBD1 . TRBV27
TGTGCCAGCAGCCTCGGGTTTTTGGCTGAAGCTTTCTTT CASSLGFLAEAFF TRBJ1-1 . . TRBV7-6
TGCGCCAGCAGCTCTTCAGACAGAGCCTACGAGCAGTACTTC CASSSSDRAYEQYF TRBJ2-7 . . TRBV5-1
TGTGCCAGCAGCCCGGAGGGGAACTATGGCTACACCTTC CASSPEGNYGYTF TRBJ1-2 . . TRBV5-4
TGCAGCGTTGGGCCCATAGTAGCGTCCGAGACCCAGTACTTC CSVGPIVASETQYF TRBJ2-5 . . TRBV29-1
TGTGCCACCAGTGATTTGTCCCCCGACAGGGATGTGCGAGAGACCCAGTACTTC CATSDLSPDRDVRETQYF TRBJ2-5 TRBD1 . TRBV24-1
TGCGCCAGCAGCCAAAGGCGGTTCGGGTTCACAGATACGCAGTATTTT CASSQRRFGFTDTQYF TRBJ2-3 . . TRBV4-1
TGTGCCAGCAGCTCCTTTGTCGCCTACGAGCAGTACTTC CASSSFVAYEQYF TRBJ2-7 . . TRBV7-9
TGTGCCAGCCTCCTGGCCGGGGGGGCCAACCGGCCCGGGGAGCTGTTTTTT CASLLAGGANRPGELFF TRBJ2-2 TRBD2 . TRBV27
TGTGCCACCAGTGATCCCAGCGGGGGGCGACAAGAGACCCAGTACTTC CATSDPSGGRQETQYF TRBJ2-5 TRBD2 . TRBV24-1
TGTGCCAGCAGCTTGGCGACTAGCGTCAATGAGCAGTTCTTC CASSLATSVNEQFF TRBJ2-1 TRBD2 . TRBV5-4
TGCGCCAGCAGCCCGGGACAGGGAAACTATGGCTACACCTTC CASSPGQGNYGYTF TRBJ1-2 TRBD1 . TRBV5-1
TGTGCCAGCAGCGGGGCGGGGGGTCTGAACACTGAAGCTTTCTTT CASSGAGGLNTEAFF TRBJ1-1 . . TRBV7-2
TGTGCCAGCTCACCTCGCGGGGGACTCTACTACGAGCAGTACTTC CASSPRGGLYYEQYF TRBJ2-7 TRBD2 . TRBV18
TGCGCCAGCAGTATTCGGGACATATCGAACACCGGGGAGCTGTTTTTT CASSIRDISNTGELFF TRBJ2-2 . . TRBV10-2
TGTGCCAGCTTCCCACTTAACAGGGTTCAAACTGAAGCTTTCTTT CASFPLNRVQTEAFF TRBJ1-1 . . TRBV18
TGTGCCAGCAGCCCGGGACAGCTCCTAAACTATGGCTACACCTTC CASSPGQLLNYGYTF TRBJ1-2 TRBD1 . TRBV5-6
TGTGCCAGCTCAGTCGACAGGGGGGCCTACGAGCAGTACTTC CASSVDRGAYEQYF TRBJ2-7 TRBD1 . TRBV18
TGTGCCAGCAGCCCTATTGCCATTAACACTGAAGCTTTCTTT CASSPIAINTEAFF TRBJ1-1 . . TRBV7-2
TGTGCCAGCAGTGGACAGCATTCACCCCTCCACTTT CASSGQHSPLHF TRBJ1-6 . . TRBV2
TGTGCCAGCAGAGCAGGACAGTCTAACTATGGCTACACCTTC CASRAGQSNYGYTF TRBJ1-2 . . TRBV2
TGTGCCAGCAGCTTAGATAGGAGGTTGGCTTTCTTT CASSLDRRLAFF TRBJ1-1 . . TRBV7-2
TGCGCCGGGAATCCAGGGTACGGACGGATGGGACAGGGTCAGCCCCAGCATTTT CAGNPGYGRMGQGQPQHF TRBJ1-5 TRBD1 . TRBV10-1
TGTGCCACCAGCAGAGTCGCAGGTCTCACCCATCAGCCCCAGCATTTT CATSRVAGLTHQPQHF TRBJ1-5 . . TRBV15
TGTGCCAGCAGCTTAGGGAACAGGGTGGAAGCTTTCTTT CASSLGNRVEAFF TRBJ1-1 . . TRBV7-2
TGCGCCAGCAGCTTGAGTAGCGGCGGGGAGCTGTTTTTT CASSLSSGGELFF TRBJ2-2 . few TRBV5-1
TGTGCCAGCAGCGGACAGGGAGGTCAAGAGACCCAGTACTTC CASSGQGGQETQYF TRBJ2-5 TRBD1 . TRBV2
TGTGCCAGCAGTTACGAACAGTACACCGGGGAGCTGTTTTTT CASSYEQYTGELFF TRBJ2-2 . . TRBV28
TGTGCCAGCAGCCAAGAACCGCGGGGGAGCTCCTACAATGAGCAGTTCTTC CASSQEPRGSSYNEQFF TRBJ2-1 TRBD2 . TRBV4-2
TGCGCCAGCAGCGGAGTAACAGCCAAAAACATTCAGTACTTC CASSGVTAKNIQYF TRBJ2-4 . . TRBV5-1
TGTGCCAGCAGCTTACCGGTGAACACTGAAGCTTTCTTT CASSLPVNTEAFF TRBJ1-1 . . TRBV11-2
TGCGCCAGCAGCTTGGGGCAGGTTAATGAAAAACTGTTTTTT CASSLGQVNEKLFF TRBJ1-4 . once TRBV5-1
TGTGCCAGCTCCCCTGGGGGGGGTTCAAGCACAGATACGCAGTATTTT CASSPGGGSSTDTQYF TRBJ2-3 TRBD2 . TRBV9
TGTGCCACCAGTGACCCAAGCGGGGGGGCGGTGAGGCAGTTCTTC CATSDPSGGAVRQFF TRBJ2-1 TRBD2 . TRBV24-1
TGTGCCAGCAGCTCGGACAGTGACGAGCAGTACTTC CASSSDSDEQYF TRBJ2-7 . . TRBV7-9
TGCGCCAGCAGCTTGGAGCTGCTGGGGGGGGCCGGGGAGCTGTTTTTT CASSLELLGGAGELFF TRBJ2-2 TRBD2 . TRBV5-1
TGTGCTAGTGGTTTGGTACCTGGACAGACCCAGAACTATGGCTACACCTTC CASGLVPGQTQNYGYTF TRBJ1-2 . . TRBV12-5